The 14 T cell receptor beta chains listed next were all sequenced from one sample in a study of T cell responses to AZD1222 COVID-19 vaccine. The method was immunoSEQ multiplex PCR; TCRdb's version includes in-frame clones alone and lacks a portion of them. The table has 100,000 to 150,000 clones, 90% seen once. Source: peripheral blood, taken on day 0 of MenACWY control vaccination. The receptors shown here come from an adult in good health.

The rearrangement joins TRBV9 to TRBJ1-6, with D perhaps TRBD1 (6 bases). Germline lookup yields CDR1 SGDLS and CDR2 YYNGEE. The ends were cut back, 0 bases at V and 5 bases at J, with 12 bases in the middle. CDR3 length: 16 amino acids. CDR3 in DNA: TGTGCCAGCAGCGTAGAACGGACAGCCGATAATTCACCCCTCCACTTT. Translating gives CASSVERTADNSPLHF.

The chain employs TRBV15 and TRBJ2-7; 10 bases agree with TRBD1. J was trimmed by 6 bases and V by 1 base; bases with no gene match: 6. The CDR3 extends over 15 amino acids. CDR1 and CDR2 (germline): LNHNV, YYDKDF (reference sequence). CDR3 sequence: CATSRARQGAFEQYF. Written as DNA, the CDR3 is TGTGCCACCAGCAGAGCAAGACAGGGGGCTTTCGAGCAGTACTTC. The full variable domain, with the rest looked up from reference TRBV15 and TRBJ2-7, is DAMVIQNPRYQVTQFGKPVTLSCSQTLNHNVMYWYQQKSSQAPKLLFHYYDKDFNNEADTPDNFQSRRPNTSFCFLDIRSPGLGDTAMYLCATSRARQGAFEQYFGPGTRLTVT.

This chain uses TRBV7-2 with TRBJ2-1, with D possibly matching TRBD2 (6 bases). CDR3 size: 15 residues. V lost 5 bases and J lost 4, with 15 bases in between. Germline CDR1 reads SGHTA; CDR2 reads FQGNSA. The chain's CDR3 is CASSRDSSVYNEQFF. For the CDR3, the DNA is TGTGCCAGCAGCCGGGACTCATCCGTTTACAATGAGCAGTTCTTC.

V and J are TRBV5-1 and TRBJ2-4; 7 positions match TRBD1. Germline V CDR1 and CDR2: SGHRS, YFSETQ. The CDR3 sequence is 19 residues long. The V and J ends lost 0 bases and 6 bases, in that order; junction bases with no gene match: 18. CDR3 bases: TGCGCCAGCAGCTTGGAATTCCCTTCCACCGGGACAGAGGGAAACATTCAGTACTTC. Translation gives CASSLEFPSTGTEGNIQYF.

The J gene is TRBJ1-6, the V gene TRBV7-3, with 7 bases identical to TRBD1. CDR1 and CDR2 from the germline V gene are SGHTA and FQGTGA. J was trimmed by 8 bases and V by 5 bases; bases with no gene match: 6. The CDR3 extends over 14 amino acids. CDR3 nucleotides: TGTGCCAGCAGCCTCAGGGGGAGGGATTCACCCCTCCACTTT. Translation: CASSLRGRDSPLHF.

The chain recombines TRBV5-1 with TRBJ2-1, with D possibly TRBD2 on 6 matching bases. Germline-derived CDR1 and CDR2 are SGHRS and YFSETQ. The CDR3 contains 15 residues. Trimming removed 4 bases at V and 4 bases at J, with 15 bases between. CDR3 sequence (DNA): TGCGCCAGCAGCCGAGGAGGGCGGGTTTACAATGAGCAGTTCTTC. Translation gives CASSRGGRVYNEQFF.

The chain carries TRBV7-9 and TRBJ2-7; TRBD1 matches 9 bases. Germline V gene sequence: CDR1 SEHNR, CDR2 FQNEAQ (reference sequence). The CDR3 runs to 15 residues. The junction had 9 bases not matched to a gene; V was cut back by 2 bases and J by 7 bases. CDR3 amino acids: CASSLSVGTGIEQYF. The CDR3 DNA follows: TGTGCCAGCAGCTTATCCGTTGGGACAGGGATTGAGCAGTACTTC.

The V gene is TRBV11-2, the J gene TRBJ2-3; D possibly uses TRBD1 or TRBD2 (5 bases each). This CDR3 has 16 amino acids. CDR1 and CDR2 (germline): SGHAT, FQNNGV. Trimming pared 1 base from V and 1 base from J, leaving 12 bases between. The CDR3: CASSLGRLGGTDTQYF. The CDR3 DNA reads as TGTGCCAGCAGCTTAGGCCGGTTGGGGGGCACAGATACGCAGTATTTT.

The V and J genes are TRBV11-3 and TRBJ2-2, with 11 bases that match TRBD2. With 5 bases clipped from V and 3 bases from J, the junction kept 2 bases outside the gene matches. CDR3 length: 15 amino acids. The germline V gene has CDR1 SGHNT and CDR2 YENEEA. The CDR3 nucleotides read TGTGCCAGCAGCCCGGGACTAGCGGACACCGGGGAGCTGTTTTTT. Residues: CASSPGLADTGELFF.

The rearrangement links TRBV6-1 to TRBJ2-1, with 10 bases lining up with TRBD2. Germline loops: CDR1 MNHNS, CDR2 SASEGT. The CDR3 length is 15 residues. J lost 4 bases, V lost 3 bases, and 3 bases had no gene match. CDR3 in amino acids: CASSDWTSGYNEQFF. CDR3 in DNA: TGTGCCAGCAGTGATTGGACTAGCGGATACAATGAGCAGTTCTTC.

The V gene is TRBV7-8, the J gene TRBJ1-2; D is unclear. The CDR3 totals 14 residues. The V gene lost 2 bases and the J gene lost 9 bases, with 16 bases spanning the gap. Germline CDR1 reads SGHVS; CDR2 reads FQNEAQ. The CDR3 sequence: CASSLRVRTESYTF. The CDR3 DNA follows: TGTGCCAGCAGCTTACGGGTCAGGACGGAGAGCTACACCTTC. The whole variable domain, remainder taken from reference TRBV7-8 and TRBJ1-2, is GAGVSQSPRYKVAKRGQDVALRCDPISGHVSLFWYQQALGQGPEFLTYFQNEAQLDKSGLPSDRFFAERPEGSVSTLKIQRTQQEDSAVYLCASSLRVRTESYTFGSGTRLTVV.

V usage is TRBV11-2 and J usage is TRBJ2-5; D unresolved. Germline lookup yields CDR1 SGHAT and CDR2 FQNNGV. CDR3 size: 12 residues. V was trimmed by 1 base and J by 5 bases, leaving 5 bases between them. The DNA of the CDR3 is TGTGCCAGCAGCTTAGTGGGGGAGACCCAGTACTTC. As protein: CASSLVGETQYF.

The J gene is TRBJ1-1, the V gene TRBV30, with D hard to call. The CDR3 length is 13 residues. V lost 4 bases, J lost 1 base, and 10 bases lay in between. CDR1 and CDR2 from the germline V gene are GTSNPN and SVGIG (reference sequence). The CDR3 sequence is CAWTLDGNTEAFF. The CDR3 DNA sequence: TGTGCCTGGACTTTAGACGGGAACACTGAAGCTTTCTTT.

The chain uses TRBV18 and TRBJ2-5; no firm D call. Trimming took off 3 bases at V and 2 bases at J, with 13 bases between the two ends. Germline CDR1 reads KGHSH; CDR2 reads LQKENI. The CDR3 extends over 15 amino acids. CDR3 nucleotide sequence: TGTGCCAGCTCACCCCAGGACCGAGCTCAAGAGACCCAGTACTTC. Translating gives CASSPQDRAQETQYF.